This T cell receptor beta chain comes out of a study of T cell responses to AZD1222 COVID-19 vaccine. Study as a whole: Pooling of second doses given at about 4 or about 12 weeks was done.

Germline-derived CDR1 and CDR2 are SGHVS and FNYEAQ. This CDR3 is 15 amino acids long. V lost 1 base to trimming and J lost 2 bases; unmatched junction nucleotides: 4. The assay was immunoSEQ multiplex PCR, and TCRdb's table has in-frame clones only and misses some. Of approximately 90,000 clones detected, about 86% appear once; the ten largest clones hold about 7.7%. On this clone itself: Its matching antigen is unknown.

Overall study results and limits: Per reports, nearly half of all spike-specific TCRs target regions that are unmutated in variants.

This sample comprised peripheral blood, obtained on day 0 of AZD1222 vaccination. This clonotype originated in an adult in good health. V gene TRBV7-6 combines with J gene TRBJ1-1; TRBD1 agrees at 7 bases. CDR3 DNA sequence: TGTGCCAGCAGCTTAGGGACAGGTTTAAACACTGAAGCTTTCTTT. It codes for CASSLGTGLNTEAFF.